This T cell receptor beta chain was recovered during a study of T cell changes during pregnancy in multiple sclerosis. The CDR3 sequence is 15 residues long. Germline V lookup: CDR1 LGHNA, CDR2 YNFKEQ. V was clipped by 1 base and J by 7 bases, with 16 bases between them. Libraries were prepared by immunoSEQ multiplex PCR; TCRdb keeps only in-frame clonotypes and omits some of them. The sample holds about 80,000 clones, 92% seen once. The chain carries TRBV4-2 and TRBJ1-2, with a weak D call TRBD1 (6 bases). This specimen was peripheral blood, taken before pregnancy. The sequence was obtained from a female donor with multiple sclerosis, enrolled in a pregnancy study. The CDR3 DNA sequence: TGTGCCAGCAGCCAAGGGGGGACATCAAAAAGTGGCTACACCTTC. Its protein is CASSQGGTSKSGYTF.